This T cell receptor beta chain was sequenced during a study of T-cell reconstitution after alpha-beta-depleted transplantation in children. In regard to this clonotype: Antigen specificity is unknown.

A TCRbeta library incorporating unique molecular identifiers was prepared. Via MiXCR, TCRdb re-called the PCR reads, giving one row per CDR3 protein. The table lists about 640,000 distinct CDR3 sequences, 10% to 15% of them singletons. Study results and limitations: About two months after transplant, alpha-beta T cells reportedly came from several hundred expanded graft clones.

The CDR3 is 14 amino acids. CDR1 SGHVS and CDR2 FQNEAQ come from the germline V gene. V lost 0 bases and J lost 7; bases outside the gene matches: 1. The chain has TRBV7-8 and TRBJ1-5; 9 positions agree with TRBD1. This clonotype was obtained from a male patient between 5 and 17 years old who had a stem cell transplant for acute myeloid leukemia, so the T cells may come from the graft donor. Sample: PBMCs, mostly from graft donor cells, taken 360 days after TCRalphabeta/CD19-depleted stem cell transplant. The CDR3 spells CASSLATGGQPQHF. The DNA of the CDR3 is TGTGCCAGCAGCTTAGCGACAGGGGGACAGCCCCAGCATTTT. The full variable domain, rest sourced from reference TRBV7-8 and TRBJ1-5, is GAGVSQSPRYKVAKRGQDVALRCDPISGHVSLFWYQQALGQGPEFLTYFQNEAQLDKSGLPSDRFFAERPEGSVSTLKIQRTQQEDSAVYLCASSLATGGQPQHFGDGTRLSIL.